The 24 T cell receptor beta chains below were found in one sample sequenced in a study of long-term antiretroviral therapy in people with HIV. With survey level as its setting, the immunoSEQ assay was v3.0. Generated by immunoSEQ multiplex PCR, the TCRdb table keeps only in-frame clones and is missing some. Of around 30,000 clones in the sample, 96% are singletons; the top ten hold under 3%. Specimen: unsorted PBMCs, collected around 6.6 years after starting antiretroviral therapy. All receptors derive from a man aged 25 to 40 with HIV.

The CDR3 reads CASSGAYYGYTF. The CDR3 DNA reads as TGTGCCAGCAGTGGGGCGTACTATGGCTACACCTTC. The chain combines TRBV6-1 with TRBJ1-2, with D unresolved. V was trimmed by 4 bases and J by 3 bases, leaving 6 bases between them. Germline CDR1 and CDR2: MNHNS and SASEGT. CDR3 length: 12 residues.

The chain employs TRBV18 and TRBJ2-2; D unresolved. V was pared by 1 base and J by 6 bases, with 9 bases between. The CDR3 spans 14 residues. Germline V CDR1 and CDR2: KGHSH, LQKENI. CDR3 region: CASSPLSPPGELFF. The CDR3, as DNA: TGTGCCAGCTCACCACTGAGCCCCCCCGGGGAGCTGTTTTTT.

This chain uses TRBV7-9 with TRBJ2-3; D remains unclear. V gave up 0 bases and J gave up 0 bases, with 4 bases separating them. Germline V gene lookup returns CDR1 SEHNR and CDR2 FQNEAQ (reference sequence). The CDR3 contains 14 residues. CDR3 amino acids: CASSLAASTDTQYF. CDR3 DNA sequence: TGTGCCAGCAGCTTAGCGGCCAGCACAGATACGCAGTATTTT. Variable domain in full (rest from reference TRBV7-9 and TRBJ2-3): DTGVSQNPRHKITKRGQNVTFRCDPISEHNRLYWYRQTLGQGPEFLTYFQNEAQLEKSRLLSDRFSAERPKGSFSTLEIQRTEQGDSAMYLCASSLAASTDTQYFGPGTRLTVL.

This clone appeared once. This chain joins TRBV19 and TRBJ2-7, with D perhaps matching TRBD2 (6 bases). Germline CDR1 LNHDA, CDR2 SQIVND (reference sequence). The CDR3 contains 14 residues. V lost 1 base, J lost 2 bases, and 9 bases lay in between. The CDR3 region is CASSIVPGAYEQYF. The CDR3 coding sequence is TGTGCCAGTAGTATAGTCCCGGGAGCCTACGAGCAGTACTTC.

V gene TRBV9 combines with J gene TRBJ2-7; 8 bases agree with TRBD1. CDR1 SGDLS and CDR2 YYNGEE come from the germline V gene. V was pared by 4 bases and J by 0 bases, with 12 bases of the junction left unmatched. The length of the CDR3 is 17 residues. CDR3 region: CASSSQADRVGSYEQYF. The CDR3 nucleotides read TGTGCCAGCAGCTCCCAAGCGGACAGGGTCGGCTCCTACGAGCAGTACTTC.

The gene calls are TRBV7-9 and TRBJ1-2; D unclear. The CDR3 totals 16 residues. Germline-derived CDR1 and CDR2 are SEHNR and FQNEAQ (reference sequence). Deletions cut 3 bases from V and 2 bases from J, with 16 bases between. For the CDR3, the DNA is TGTGCCAGCAGCTTCAACCCCGGACGGATGAACTATGGCTACACCTTC. This translates into CASSFNPGRMNYGYTF.

The chain is built from TRBV5-6 and TRBJ2-7, with TRBD1 identical over 8 bases. J lost 6 bases, V lost 2 bases, and 10 bases had no gene match. The germline V gene encodes CDR1 SGHDT and CDR2 YYEEEE. This CDR3 region has 15 residues. The CDR3 sequence is CASSFGGRGLGEQYF. CDR3 bases: TGTGCCAGCAGCTTCGGCGGCAGGGGGCTAGGCGAGCAGTACTTC.

The V call is TRBV9, the J call TRBJ2-3, with D possibly TRBD1 on 5 matching bases. CDR3 length: 13 amino acids. The V gene's germline CDR1 is SGDLS and CDR2 YYNGEE. V lost 6 bases, J lost 0 bases, and 8 bases lay in between. The CDR3, as DNA: TGTGCCAGCAAGGGGCCCAGCACAGATACGCAGTATTTT. Translating gives CASKGPSTDTQYF.

The CDR3 region is CASSGIWPEQYF. CDR3 nucleotides: TGTGCCAGTTCAGGGATTTGGCCCGAGCAGTACTTC. The chain links TRBV27 to TRBJ2-7; a possible D gene is TRBD1 (5 bases). V was pared by 9 bases and J by 6 bases, with 15 bases between. In germline, CDR1 is MNHEY, CDR2 SMNVEV (reference sequence). This CDR3 contains 12 residues.

A single count supports this clone. The chain joins TRBV5-6 to TRBJ1-1; D uncertain. Germline-derived CDR1 and CDR2 are SGHDT and YYEEEE. V lost 5 bases, J lost 1 base, and 18 bases lay in between. The CDR3 is 16 residues long. The DNA of the CDR3 is TGTGCCAGCAGTTATGTCCCCTTCAAGGGGAACACTGAAGCTTTCTTT. Protein sequence: CASSYVPFKGNTEAFF.

The chain combines TRBV25-1 with TRBJ2-4; 8 bases line up with TRBD1. Germline lookup yields CDR1 MGHDK and CDR2 SYGVNS. The CDR3 covers 13 residues. Unmatched junction bases numbered 5, after V lost 5 bases and J lost 8 bases. CDR3 in amino acids: CASSQGAGDIQYF. As DNA, the CDR3 is TGTGCCAGCAGTCAGGGGGCGGGTGACATTCAGTACTTC.

The rearrangement uses TRBV2 and TRBJ2-3, with TRBD2 matching 8 bases. V dropped 4 bases and J dropped 9; count of bases not matched to a gene: 6. Germline assignment: CDR1 SNHLY and CDR2 FYNNEI. CDR3 length equals 13 residues. The CDR3, as DNA: TGTGCCAGCAGTGTGCTTAGCGGGGAGACGCAGTATTTT. It yields the protein CASSVLSGETQYF.

V and J are TRBV4-2 and TRBJ1-2; 7 bases agree with TRBD1. The V segment lost 4 bases and the J segment 0 bases; nucleotides outside the gene matches: 2. Germline V gene lookup returns CDR1 LGHNA and CDR2 YNFKEQ. CDR3 length equals 14 residues. In DNA form, the CDR3 reads TGTGCCAGCAGCCGGGACAGAACTAACTATGGCTACACCTTC. Residues: CASSRDRTNYGYTF.

The J gene is TRBJ2-7, the V gene TRBV12-5; maybe TRBD2 (6 bases). This CDR3 spans 16 amino acids. CDR1 and CDR2 from the germline V gene are LGHNT and FRNRAP. V gave up 3 bases and J gave up 5 bases, with 20 bases separating them. The CDR3 region has the DNA TGTGCTAGTGGTTTAGGAGGGCAGGGACGGCTCGACGAGCAGTACTTC. It translates to CASGLGGQGRLDEQYF.

V and J are TRBV4-3 and TRBJ1-5; TRBD1 might be the D (6 bases). The CDR3 loop spans 13 amino acids. CDR1 and CDR2 from the germline V gene are LGHNA and YSLEER. V gave up 5 bases and J gave up 2 bases, with 7 bases separating them. The CDR3 reads CASSKGGNQPQHF. DNA of the CDR3: TGCGCCAGCAGCAAGGGGGGCAATCAGCCCCAGCATTTT.

The genes are TRBV4-3 and TRBJ2-7; D is possibly TRBD1 (6 bases). Trimming pared 0 bases from V and 6 bases from J, leaving 9 bases between. The germline V gene has CDR1 LGHNA and CDR2 YSLEER. This CDR3 is 13 amino acids long. The CDR3 region is CASSQDLTGEQYF. The CDR3 bases are TGCGCCAGCAGCCAAGACTTGACAGGCGAGCAGTACTTC.

The V call is TRBV6-1, the J call TRBJ2-5; perhaps TRBD2 as D (5 bases). The CDR3 has 13 residues. V was pared by 6 bases and J by 2 bases, with 10 bases between. Germline-derived CDR1 and CDR2 are MNHNS and SASEGT. The CDR3 DNA reads TGTGCCAGCAGGGCCCCGGGACAAGAGACCCAGTACTTC. Amino acid sequence: CASRAPGQETQYF.

V usage is TRBV14 and J usage is TRBJ1-1; a weak D match, TRBD1 (6 bases). Germline V CDR1 and CDR2: SGHDN, FVKESK. The V end was cut by 4 bases, the J end by 11 bases, with 11 bases between. This CDR3 region has 11 residues. The CDR3 sequence: CASSRAGDAFF. The CDR3 nucleotides are TGTGCCAGCAGCCGCGCAGGGGACGCTTTCTTT.

The chain has TRBV5-1 and TRBJ2-3; 7 positions agree with TRBD1. The CDR3 is 16 amino acids. Germline V CDR1 and CDR2: SGHRS, YFSETQ. The V and J ends lost 1 base and 1 base, in that order; junction bases with no gene match: 6. CDR3 loop: CASSLPWDSGTDTQYF. The CDR3 nucleotides are TGCGCCAGCAGCTTGCCGTGGGACAGTGGCACAGATACGCAGTATTTT.

V and J are TRBV5-1 and TRBJ1-4, with D unresolved. There are 15 residues in the CDR3. The V gene lost 2 bases and the J gene lost 8 bases, with 16 bases spanning the gap. The germline V gene has CDR1 SGHRS and CDR2 YFSETQ. The DNA of the CDR3 is TGCGCCAGCAGCTTAGTGGGAAATGCGGAGGAAAAACTGTTTTTT. This sequence encodes CASSLVGNAEEKLFF. Based on the CDR3 plus reference TRBV5-1 and TRBJ1-4, the full variable domain is KAGVTQTPRYLIKTRGQQVTLSCSPISGHRSVSWYQQTPGQGLQFLFEYFSETQRNKGNFPGRFSGRQFSNSRSEMNVSTLELGDSALYLCASSLVGNAEEKLFFGSGTQLSVL.

The V gene is TRBV29-1, the J gene TRBJ2-1; no firm D call. CDR1 SQVTM and CDR2 ANQGSEA come from the germline V gene. This CDR3 spans 14 amino acids. V gave up 2 bases and J gave up 0 bases, with 8 bases separating them. The chain's CDR3 is CSVESQSSYNEQFF. CDR3 nucleotide sequence: TGCAGCGTTGAAAGCCAGAGCTCCTACAATGAGCAGTTCTTC.

The chain combines TRBV6-1 with TRBJ1-4; maybe TRBD1 (6 bases). From germline, CDR1 is MNHNS and CDR2 SASEGT. This CDR3 contains 14 residues. V was clipped by 7 bases and J by 5 bases, with 14 bases between them. CDR3 residues: CASTRQVGNEKLFF. Here the CDR3 DNA reads TGTGCCAGCACCAGACAGGTTGGGAATGAAAAACTGTTTTTT.

This chain's CDR3 is CASSYIRATEAFF. DNA for the CDR3: TGTGCCAGCAGTTACATCAGGGCCACTGAAGCTTTCTTT. V gene TRBV6-5 combines with J gene TRBJ1-1, with D tentatively TRBD1 (5 bases). The CDR3 runs to 13 residues. Looked up from germline, CDR1 is MNHEY and CDR2 is SVGAGI. The ends were cut back, 2 bases at V and 4 bases at J, with 8 bases in the middle.

The chain recombines TRBV9 with TRBJ2-1; D is uncertain. The CDR3 contains 13 residues. Trimming removed 0 bases from V and 9 bases from J, with 10 bases in between. Germline loops: CDR1 SGDLS, CDR2 YYNGEE. CDR3 in amino acids: CASSVVTSGEQFF. The DNA for the CDR3 is TGTGCCAGCAGCGTAGTGACTTCCGGTGAGCAGTTCTTC. Supplemented by reference TRBV9 and TRBJ2-1, the full variable domain reads DSGVTQTPKHLITATGQRVTLRCSPRSGDLSVYWYQQSLDQGLQFLIQYYNGEERAKGNILERFSAQQFPDLHSELNLSSLELGDSALYFCASSVVTSGEQFFGPGTRLTVL.